Reported below is one T cell receptor (beta chain). There is no known antigen for this receptor. The input lacks base qualities; no much larger clone sits a single base away. TCRbeta CDR3 regions were amplified from genomic DNA by means of the immunoSEQ Assay, a bias-controlled multiplex PCR. In the authors' own workflow: Nucleated cell counts per sample were estimated from amplification of reference gene primers within the assay. To quantify the absolute abundance of each unique TCRbeta CDR3 rearrangement, sequence reads were collapsed and filtered. For each sample, productive Simpson clonality was calculated as the square root of Simpson's diversity index across productive rearrangements. TCRdb mirrors the immuneACCESS table, restricted to in-frame sequences. Some clones are absent from its copies; in checked studies, under half trace to an unresolved V gene, and the reason for the others is unknown. V, J and clone size are those of that table, while D and trimming were read from the DNA. The sample includes over 150,000 clones, with around 87% observed a single time. Clones ranked in the top ten supply 2% to 2.5% of the sample.

This sample was taken from a study of blood T cell repertoires in COVID-19 (dated by TCRdb to 2018 to 2020). For the wider study: Samples from collaborators originated in the United States, Italy and Spain and spanned both the acute and convalescent phases of COVID-19. The repertoires were released in a freely available public database intended as a resource for research on the immune response to SARS-CoV-2. Sample metadata almost always included a de-identified subject ID, COVID-19 status, age in years and sex. Samples were obtained from the ongoing ImmuneRACE study (first 160 participants) and from 1,200 or so subjects provided by 6 global collaborators. The dataset comprised deeply sampled blood TCRbeta repertoires from subjects exposed to, actively infected with, or recovered from COVID-19. The material from the prospective study consisted of cDNA or gDNA derived from T cells, B-cell-depleted T cells, or PBMCs. Where available, HLA class I and class II types were obtained from metadata supplied by the sample provider rather than from assay-based typing.

Participants in the prospective study were aged roughly 18 to 89 years, lived in about two dozen United States geographic areas, and enrolled through a virtual design. In the prospective study, participants were assigned to cohorts based on the clinical history participants reported in a screening survey and a study questionnaire. ImmuneRACE Cohort 3 recovered participants were defined by two consecutive negative NP/OP PCR tests, healthcare professional clearance, or symptom resolution. Mobile phlebotomists in the prospective study collected whole blood, serum and a nasopharyngeal or oropharyngeal swab from every participant. Prospective study participants could optionally give additional blood draws and questionnaires over an approximately two-month period. Before DNA extraction, prospective study blood samples were shipped either frozen or at room temperature. Overall study results and their limits: Clinical and demographic metadata were provided uncurated, with the amount varying by source and participant.

The CDR3 holds 15 amino acids from the cysteine to the phenylalanine. The sequence is cut down to CDR3 DNA, 45 bases in frame from base 1. From the germline V gene, CDR1 is KGHDR and CDR2 is SFDVKD. The germline V and J ends show losses of 4 bases and 6 bases respectively, and no gene match explains 5 bases of the junction. This receptor was identified in a woman in her 30s who had recovered from COVID-19. The sequence is built from TRBV24-1 and TRBJ2-3, with 11 central nucleotides matching TRBD1. Sample: PBMCs or T cells enriched from blood (not recorded which). The CDR3 sequence is CATSDSDRGQDTQYF. The nucleotide sequence is given as TGTGCCACCAGTGACTCGGACAGGGGGCAGGATACGCAGTATTTT.